These T cell receptor beta chains were read from a single sample in a study of cytomegalovirus exposure and HLA in healthy donors. The table came from immunoSEQ multiplex PCR; TCRdb's copy has only in-frame clones and leaves some out. The repertoire includes over 70,000 clones, 60% to 80% of them detected once, and 3.7% sits in the top ten. The sequencing input was PBMCs. These receptors originate from a man under 40 in good health and CMV-seronegative. Both conserved end residues are part of each CDR3.

v_gene	j_gene	CDR3aa
TRBV7-2	TRBJ2-7	CASSLPGLGEQYF
TRBV19	TRBJ1-1	CASSIGRQGLGTEAFF
TRBV27	TRBJ1-2	CASSWRENYGYTF
TRBV30	TRBJ1-6	CAWRASGQGLFPLHF
TRBV28	TRBJ1-2	CASSLLRGGRNYGYTF
TRBV5-1	TRBJ1-1	CASSLVWGMNTEAFF
TRBV11-2	TRBJ1-4	CASSERTATNEKLFF
TRBV7-9	TRBJ2-3	CASSSLAEGDTQYF
TRBV4-2	TRBJ2-5	CASSPFSGRPTQETQYF
TRBV19	TRBJ2-5	CASSRGQYQETQYF
TRBV6-1	TRBJ2-7	CASKTPSYEQYF
TRBV18	TRBJ2-7	CASSQSGISSYEQYF
TRBV4-2	TRBJ2-6	CASSQGDSVSGANVLTF
TRBV5-4	TRBJ1-1	CASSLGGTGEAFF
TRBV7-9	TRBJ2-2	CASSFLRDTGELFF
TRBV10-3	TRBJ2-5	CAISESGSRRETQYF
TRBV10-3	TRBJ1-5	CAISESDGGQPQHF
TRBV12-2	TRBJ2-7	CASRSQGGNYEQYF
TRBV18	TRBJ2-4	CASSVMSGGPRVVNIQYF
TRBV28	TRBJ1-5	CASSLADRVDQPQHF
TRBV10-3	TRBJ1-3	CAISPLQAFSGNTIYF
TRBV7-6	TRBJ2-1	CASSSRTGVYNEQFF
TRBV27	TRBJ2-1	CASSLRNEQFF
TRBV7-2	TRBJ2-5	CASSNTGTSVETQYF
TRBV2	TRBJ2-3	CASSGLAGRADTQYF
TRBV9	TRBJ2-5	CASSVSGRDQETQYF
TRBV5-1	TRBJ2-2	CASSTGLTRTGGLFF
TRBV7-2	TRBJ1-4	CASSSQGVGQGNEKLFF
TRBV7-7	TRBJ2-1	CASSTGQHNEQFF
TRBV15	TRBJ1-5	CATRHGNQPQHF
TRBV5-1	TRBJ2-7	CASSLAVRGPYEQYF